Listed below are T cell receptor beta chains from one sample, sequenced in a study of radiotherapy plus CTLA-4 blockade in lung cancer. The repertoire was sequenced with immunoSEQ multiplex PCR; TCRdb's copy has only in-frame clones and lacks some. The data show 60,000 or so clones, with around 80% seen just once and less than 4.5% held by the top ten. This specimen was peripheral blood, taken from a patient treated with radiotherapy plus ipilimumab. These TCRs come from a human donor with non-small cell lung cancer who had a partial response to radiotherapy plus ipilimumab. CDR3s include the opening cysteine and the closing phenylalanine or tryptophan. The D gene is left open where the match is weak. For some rows the clone size is stated as once, few or many, or as a class when expanded; others skip it.

V gene	D gene	J gene	clone size	CDR3 DNA	CDR3 protein
TRBV9	TRBD2	TRBJ2-3	NA	TGTGCCAGCAGCCTTCGGACTAGCGGGGGATACACAGATACGCAGTATTTT	CASSLRTSGGYTDTQYF
TRBV5-4	NA	TRBJ2-1	NA	TGTGCCAGCAGCTTGGGCGGGGATTACAATGAGCAGTTCTTC	CASSLGGDYNEQFF
TRBV5-1	TRBD1	TRBJ1-2	NA	TGCGCCAGCAGACCAACAGGGGAACGGGGCTACACCTTC	CASRPTGERGYTF
TRBV11-3	NA	TRBJ1-1	NA	TGTGCCAGCAGCTTAGCGACAGGAAATACGAACACTGAAGCTTTCTTT	CASSLATGNTNTEAFF
TRBV5-6	TRBD1	TRBJ2-5	few	TGTGCCAGCAGCACGACAGGGGGAGAGACCCAGTACTTC	CASSTTGGETQYF
TRBV5-1	TRBD1	TRBJ1-6	NA	TGCGCCAGCAGCTTACGGACAGGGGACAATTCACCCCTCCACTTT	CASSLRTGDNSPLHF
TRBV6-5	NA	TRBJ1-4	NA	TGTGCCAGCAGTTACTCAGGGGCGCAGCATGAAAAACTGTTTTTT	CASSYSGAQHEKLFF
TRBV5-4	TRBD1	TRBJ1-2	NA	TGTGCCAGCAGCTTGATGGCGGGACAGGGGTCTGCCTATGGCTACACCTTC	CASSLMAGQGSAYGYTF
TRBV15	TRBD2	TRBJ2-3	few	TGTGCCACCAGCCGGACTAGCGGGGGGGCAGATACGCAGTATTTT	CATSRTSGGADTQYF
TRBV30	TRBD1	TRBJ1-5	NA	TGTGCCTGGAGTGTAGACAGGGGGAATCAGCCCCAGCATTTT	CAWSVDRGNQPQHF
TRBV10-2	TRBD2	TRBJ2-1	few	TGCGCCAGCAGTGATTATCTAGCGGGGATTTACAATGAGCAGTTCTTC	CASSDYLAGIYNEQFF
TRBV7-2	NA	TRBJ2-3	NA	TGTGCCAGCAGCCCCCGTACAGATACGCAGTATTTT	CASSPRTDTQYF
TRBV6-1	NA	TRBJ1-1	NA	TGTGCCAGTCAGAGGCGGGGGTCCGGGAACACTGAAGCTTTCTTT	CASQRRGSGNTEAFF
TRBV6-1	NA	TRBJ1-2	NA	TGTGCCAGCAGTGAAGAGCGGGGGGGGAACTATGGCTACACCTTC	CASSEERGGNYGYTF
TRBV5-1	NA	TRBJ1-3	few	TGCGCCAGCAGCCACGGACAGACCTCTGGAAACACCATATATTTT	CASSHGQTSGNTIYF
TRBV9	TRBD2	TRBJ2-1	NA	TGTGCCAGCAGCTCCCCCGGGGGGGGCTCCTACAATGAGCAGTTCTTC	CASSSPGGGSYNEQFF
TRBV9	NA	TRBJ2-7	NA	TGTGCCAGCAGCGGGAGCCCGGGACACTTCTACGAGCAGTACTTC	CASSGSPGHFYEQYF
TRBV19	TRBD1	TRBJ1-2	NA	TGTGCCAGTAGTAACCGCCCGAGACAGGGTTATGGCTACACCTTC	CASSNRPRQGYGYTF
TRBV7-3	TRBD1	TRBJ2-5	NA	TGTGCCAGCAGCTTACAGGGGGCAATGTCAGGGACCCAGTACTTC	CASSLQGAMSGTQYF
TRBV4-3	NA	TRBJ2-5	NA	TGCGCCAGCAGCCAAGTTAAGGCGTCAGCGGCGCAAGAGACCCAGTACTTC	CASSQVKASAAQETQYF
TRBV27	TRBD1	TRBJ2-7	NA	TGTGCCAGCAGTTTACACGGGACAGGGGGCTACGAGCAGTACTTC	CASSLHGTGGYEQYF
TRBV15	TRBD1	TRBJ1-1	NA	TGTGCCACCAGCAGAACAGGGGGAGGAAGAACTGAAGCTTTCTTT	CATSRTGGGRTEAFF
TRBV13	TRBD2	TRBJ2-3	NA	TGTGCCAGCAGCTCCTTTCCTAGCGGGGGGGCTTCAGATACGCAGTATTTT	CASSSFPSGGASDTQYF
TRBV11-1	TRBD2	TRBJ2-1	NA	TGTGCCAGCAGCCCACAAATAGCGGGGGGTGGCAATGAGCAGTTCTTC	CASSPQIAGGGNEQFF
TRBV2	TRBD1	TRBJ1-5	NA	TGTGCCAGCAGTAGGGGGCCAACCAATAATCAGCCCCAGCATTTT	CASSRGPTNNQPQHF
TRBV5-4	TRBD2	TRBJ2-5	once	TGTGCCAGCAGCCCGGCGGGGGGGAGGGAGACCCAGTACTTC	CASSPAGGRETQYF
TRBV7-2	NA	TRBJ1-4	few	TGTGCCAGCAGCTGGAAAGGGGGGGCGTCTAATGAAAAACTGTTTTTT	CASSWKGGASNEKLFF
TRBV12-1	NA	TRBJ1-5	NA	TGTGCCAGCAGCTTAACCGGGACAGCTTATAGCAATCAGCCCCAGCATTTT	CASSLTGTAYSNQPQHF
TRBV6-1	TRBD1	TRBJ2-1	NA	TGTGCCACCAACAGGGGGCGAGCAATGAATGGGCAGTTCTTC	CATNRGRAMNGQFF
TRBV6-1	TRBD1	TRBJ1-2	NA	TGTGCCAGCAGTGTCCGAGGGGGACAGGCTAACTATGGCTACACCTTC	CASSVRGGQANYGYTF
TRBV11-2	NA	TRBJ2-3	NA	TGTGCCAGCAGCCCGACTGGTTACACAGATACGCAGTATTTT	CASSPTGYTDTQYF
TRBV4-1	NA	TRBJ1-1	many	TGCGCCAGCAGCCAAGATACAGGGTCGACTGAAGCTTTCTTT	CASSQDTGSTEAFF
TRBV6-6	NA	TRBJ1-5	NA	TGTGCCAGCAGCTTGGGACAAATCCCCAATCAGCCCCAGCATTTT	CASSLGQIPNQPQHF
TRBV27	NA	TRBJ1-2	NA	TGTGCCAGCAGCTTAGGTAAAGCTGCTAACTATGGCTACACCTTC	CASSLGKAANYGYTF
TRBV19	NA	TRBJ2-7	NA	TGTGCCAGTAGTATGGGAGACTTGGAGCAGTACTTT	CASSMGDLEQYF
TRBV6-4	TRBD2	TRBJ2-5	NA	TGTGCCAGCAGGTGGACTAGCGGGGGGTGGGAGACCCAGTACTTC	CASRWTSGGWETQYF
TRBV11-2	TRBD2	TRBJ2-7	NA	TGTGCCAGCAGCATTCAGACTAGCGACTCCTACGAGCAGTACTTC	CASSIQTSDSYEQYF
TRBV13	NA	TRBJ1-2	NA	TGTGCCAGCAGCATCCGGGTTCCAACCTATGGCTACACCTTC	CASSIRVPTYGYTF
TRBV14	NA	TRBJ2-7	NA	TGTGCCAGCAGCCAGAGCTCTGGGAGTCTCCACGAGCAGTACTTC	CASSQSSGSLHEQYF
TRBV2	TRBD1	TRBJ1-5	NA	TGTGCCAGCAGTCGCGGACAGGGGACCCATCAGCCCCAGCATTTT	CASSRGQGTHQPQHF
TRBV4-2	NA	TRBJ1-1	NA	TGTGCCAGCAGCCAAGAGACAGGTCGGAACACTGAAGCTTTCTTT	CASSQETGRNTEAFF
TRBV28	NA	TRBJ2-4	NA	TGTGCCAGCAGTTTAATGGCAGGGCTAGCCAAAAACATTCAGTACTTC	CASSLMAGLAKNIQYF
TRBV15	NA	TRBJ2-3	NA	TGTGCCACCAGCAGAGATAAGCGGTCAGATACGCAGTATTTT	CATSRDKRSDTQYF
TRBV9	TRBD1	TRBJ1-6	NA	TGTGCCAGCAGCGTAGAGGACCCAGGGGGGAATTCACCCCTCCACTTT	CASSVEDPGGNSPLHF
TRBV9	TRBD2	TRBJ2-1	NA	TGTGCCAGCAGCCCTAGGACTAGCTCAAACAATGAGCAGTTCTTC	CASSPRTSSNNEQFF